A selection of T cell receptor beta chains follows, all from one sample in a study of blood T cell repertoires in COVID-19. Clones were sequenced by immunoSEQ multiplex PCR, and TCRdb holds only the in-frame ones, with some missing. Among about 380,000 clones listed, 88% were seen once. Sequenced sample: PBMCs or T cells enriched from blood (not recorded which). The source of these receptors is a woman younger than 35 who had recovered from COVID-19. CDR3s include the opening cysteine and the closing phenylalanine or tryptophan. A D gene is named only where the DNA matches it firmly. Some rows mark clone size as missing; the rest say once, few, many or name a class of expanded clone.

TRBD2 TRBJ2-3 - TRBV9 TGTGCCAGCAGCGAGGGACTAGCGCCCACAGCAGATACGCAGTATTTT CASSEGLAPTADTQYF
- TRBJ2-1 - TRBV10-1 TGCGCCAGCAGTGAAAGGGGGGGGTCCCCCAATGAGCAGTTCTTC CASSERGGSPNEQFF
TRBD2 TRBJ2-7 - TRBV2 TGTGCCAGCTCCAGGGAGGGCGGTTACGAGCAGTACTTC CASSREGGYEQYF
TRBD1 TRBJ1-4 - TRBV28 TGTGCCAGCAGCCTGACAGGGGGCGGTGAAAAACTGTTTTTT CASSLTGGGEKLFF
- TRBJ2-7 - TRBV7-9 TGTGCCAGCAGTTACACAGGGTACTACGAGCAGTACTTC CASSYTGYYEQYF
- TRBJ2-1 - TRBV6-6 TGTGCCAGCAGTCCCCACCGGGGTACCGCTTTTTACAATGAGCAGTTCTTC CASSPHRGTAFYNEQFF
- TRBJ2-5 - TRBV21-1 TGTGCCAGCAGCAAAAGAGGGACTCTAGCGGGGCTAAATAAAGAGACCCAGTACTTC CASSKRGTLAGLNKETQYF
- TRBJ1-2 once TRBV5-1 TGCGCCAGCAGCGCGGAGGGCGGGAGTAAGGGCTACACCTTC CASSAEGGSKGYTF
TRBD2 TRBJ2-2 - TRBV11-1 TGTGCCAGCAGCTGGACTAGCGGGGGGGCCACCGGGGAGCTGTTTTTT CASSWTSGGATGELFF
- TRBJ1-1 - TRBV18 TGTGCCAGCTCCCCGCAAGGTACCGGGGTCACTGAAGCTTTCTTT CASSPQGTGVTEAFF
TRBD1 TRBJ2-7 many TRBV6-5 TGTGCCAGCAGTTGGACACCGGGACAGGGGGTCTACGAGCAGTACTTC CASSWTPGQGVYEQYF
- TRBJ2-3 - TRBV9 TGTGCCAGCAGCGTAGCTCCCAGGGGTTTGATAAGTACAGATACGCAGTATTTT CASSVAPRGLISTDTQYF
- TRBJ2-2 - TRBV6-4 TGTGCCAGCAGCAACACGAACACCGGGGAGCTGTTTTTT CASSNTNTGELFF
TRBD2 TRBJ2-3 - TRBV7-3 TGTGCCAGCAGCGCAGCGGGGGGGTCAGATACGCAGTATTTT CASSAAGGSDTQYF
- TRBJ1-6 - TRBV6-2/TRBV6-3 TGTGCCAGCAGTTACCGGGACTTCAATAATTCACCCCTCCACTTT CASSYRDFNNSPLHF
- TRBJ1-1 - TRBV11-1 TGTGCCAGCAGCTTAGTAGGGAGTTCGGCTGAAGCTTTCTTT CASSLVGSSAEAFF
TRBD1 TRBJ1-5 - TRBV28 TGTGCCAGCAGTTCCCGGACAGGGACAGGGGGTCAGCCCCAGCATTTT CASSSRTGTGGQPQHF
- TRBJ2-7 - TRBV29-1 TGCAGCGTTGAGGAGGGTGTGACCTACGAGCAGTACTTC CSVEEGVTYEQYF
- TRBJ1-5 - TRBV19 TGTGCCAGTAGTATATATCCAAGGCGGGCTAGCAATCAGCCCCAGCATTTT CASSIYPRRASNQPQHF
TRBD1 TRBJ2-4 once TRBV28 TGTGCCAGCAGTTCCGGACAGGAACCAAGGATTCAGTACTTC CASSSGQEPRIQYF
TRBD2 TRBJ2-3 - TRBV9 TGTGCCAGCAGCGTAGAAGGGACTACCTTGGCAGATACGCAGTATTTT CASSVEGTTLADTQYF
- TRBJ1-1 - TRBV15 TGTGCCACCAGCAGAGATCGTGGTTTCGGGAACACTGAAGCTTTCTTT CATSRDRGFGNTEAFF
- TRBJ2-4 - TRBV5-1 TGCGCCAGCAGCCCGTGGGACGCCCGGGGGAACATTCAGTACTTC CASSPWDARGNIQYF
TRBD1 TRBJ1-5 - TRBV28 TGTGCCAGCAGTTGGACAGGGGGGGCTCAGCCCCAGCATTTT CASSWTGGAQPQHF
- TRBJ2-7 - TRBV4-1 TGCGCCAGCAGCCCGGGCGGGGCCTACGAGCAGTACTTC CASSPGGAYEQYF
TRBD1 TRBJ1-1 few TRBV7-2 TGTGCCAGCAGCAGACAGGGGGTTGACACTGAAGCTTTCTTT CASSRQGVDTEAFF
- TRBJ1-6 - TRBV2 TGTGCCAGCAGTGAAATTGCGGGCAGCTATAATTCACCCCTCCACTTT CASSEIAGSYNSPLHF
- TRBJ2-3 - TRBV30 TGTGCCTGGAGTAGGGGGAACACAGATACGCAGTATTTT CAWSRGNTDTQYF
- TRBJ2-2 - TRBV3-1/TRBV3-2 TGTGCCGGGGGGACGGCGAACACCGGGGAGCTGTTTTTT CAGGTANTGELFF
- TRBJ1-2 - TRBV6-1 TGTGCCAGCAGTGAGACTCAGCTGGCTATCGGCTACACCTTC CASSETQLAIGYTF
- TRBJ1-6 - TRBV3-1/TRBV3-2 TGTGCCAGCAGCCCGGAGCAGGGTAATAATTCACCCCTCCACTTT CASSPEQGNNSPLHF
TRBD1 TRBJ1-4 - TRBV29-1 TGCAGCGTCGTCCCGGGACAGGGCCCGGGAAGGGAAAAACTGTTTTTT CSVVPGQGPGREKLFF
TRBD2 TRBJ2-1 - TRBV7-9 TGTGCCAGCAGCCCAACACCGGTAGCGGGGTGGAGTGAGCAGTTCTTC CASSPTPVAGWSEQFF
TRBD2 TRBJ2-1 - TRBV9 TGTGCCAGCAGCTCCGGGGGGGCTAGCGGATACAATGAGCAGTTCTTC CASSSGGASGYNEQFF
TRBD2 TRBJ2-4 - TRBV4-3 TGCGCCAGCAGCCAACTCCGGGGGGGAGGAGACATTCAGTACTTC CASSQLRGGGDIQYF
- TRBJ2-1 - TRBV4-1 TGCGCCAGCAGCCAAATCAGCTCCTACAATGAGCAGTTCTTC CASSQISSYNEQFF
TRBD2 TRBJ2-1 - TRBV6-1 TGTGCCAGCAGTGAAGCGCCCCCCTTGCTAGCGGGGGGGCCGCTTATTTCGTCCTACAATGAGCAGTTCTTC CASSEAPPLLAGGPLISSYNEQFF
- TRBJ1-1 - TRBV27 TGTGCCAGCAGTTCCCTGGGGCAGGGTAGGTGGGACACTGAAGCTTTCTTT CASSSLGQGRWDTEAFF
TRBD1 TRBJ1-2 - TRBV6-2/TRBV6-3 TGTGCCAGCAGTTACCCGGACAGGGGCCATGGCTACACCTTC CASSYPDRGHGYTF
TRBD1 TRBJ2-7 - TRBV7-9 TGTGCCAGCAGCTCTCGACGGACAGGGGAGTTCGAGCAGTACTTC CASSSRRTGEFEQYF
TRBD1 TRBJ2-3 - TRBV12-3/TRBV12-4 TGTGCCAGCAGTTTTTCCGTCGGGACAGGGGTGTATTTT CASSFSVGTGVYF
- TRBJ1-1 - TRBV6-5 TGTGCCAGCAGTCCACATACCAGGCTGAACACTGAAGCTTTCTTT CASSPHTRLNTEAFF
TRBD1 TRBJ1-2 once TRBV5-6 TGTGCCAGCAGCCAGGGGGACTATGGCTACACCTTC CASSQGDYGYTF
- TRBJ2-2 - TRBV18 TGTGCCAGCTCTCTCCTTGAACCCCTGACACCGAACACCGGGGAGCTGTTTTTT CASSLLEPLTPNTGELFF
- TRBJ1-5 once TRBV4-1 TGCGCCAGCAGCCACGTGGGGGAGGGTGCGGGTCAGCCCCAGCATTTT CASSHVGEGAGQPQHF
- TRBJ2-7 - TRBV29-1 TGCAGCGCCTCGGCGGGGAAGAGGTACGAGCAGTACTTC CSASAGKRYEQYF
- TRBJ1-1 - TRBV6-6 TGTGCCAGCATCGTAGGGGGGGGAGAAGCTTTCTTT CASIVGGGEAFF
- TRBJ2-5 - TRBV21-1 TGTGCCAGCAGCGCCCGGGACAGGGGGCGCGGTTTAGAGACCCAGTACTTC CASSARDRGRGLETQYF
- TRBJ2-2 - TRBV3-1/TRBV3-2 TGTGCCAGCAGCCCCGGGACACTAAACACCGGGGAGCTGTTTTTT CASSPGTLNTGELFF
- TRBJ1-1 - TRBV11-2 TGTGCCAGCAATACAGTGAGGAACACTGAAGCTTTCTTT CASNTVRNTEAFF
TRBD1 TRBJ1-6 - TRBV14 TGTGCCAGCAGCCGAAACAGGGGCGTAGGGTCACCCCTCCACTTT CASSRNRGVGSPLHF
TRBD1 TRBJ2-5 - TRBV5-1 TGCGCCAGCAGCACAGGGACAGGGGAGACCCAGTACTTC CASSTGTGETQYF
- TRBJ2-5 - TRBV20-1 TGCAGTGCTAGCTCCCAAGAGACCCAGTACTTC CSASSQETQYF
- TRBJ1-6 - TRBV4-3 TGCGCCAGCAGCCAAGCCATAGGGGGTAATAATTCACCCCTCCACTTT CASSQAIGGNNSPLHF
TRBD1 TRBJ2-1 - TRBV7-3 TGTGCCAGCAGCGGACAGGGGACTAATGAGCAGTTCTTC CASSGQGTNEQFF
- TRBJ1-4 - TRBV5-1 TGCGCCAGCAGCTTGGGGTACCGCGGGGGACCAACTAATGAAAAACTGTTTTTT CASSLGYRGGPTNEKLFF
- TRBJ2-1 - TRBV5-1 TGCGCCAGCACCTTGACTGATGGGGCTCGTCAGTTCTTC CASTLTDGARQFF
- TRBJ1-2 - TRBV14 TGTGCCAGCAGCCAAGATCGAAGGGGCGCGGGGAATGGCTACACCTTC CASSQDRRGAGNGYTF